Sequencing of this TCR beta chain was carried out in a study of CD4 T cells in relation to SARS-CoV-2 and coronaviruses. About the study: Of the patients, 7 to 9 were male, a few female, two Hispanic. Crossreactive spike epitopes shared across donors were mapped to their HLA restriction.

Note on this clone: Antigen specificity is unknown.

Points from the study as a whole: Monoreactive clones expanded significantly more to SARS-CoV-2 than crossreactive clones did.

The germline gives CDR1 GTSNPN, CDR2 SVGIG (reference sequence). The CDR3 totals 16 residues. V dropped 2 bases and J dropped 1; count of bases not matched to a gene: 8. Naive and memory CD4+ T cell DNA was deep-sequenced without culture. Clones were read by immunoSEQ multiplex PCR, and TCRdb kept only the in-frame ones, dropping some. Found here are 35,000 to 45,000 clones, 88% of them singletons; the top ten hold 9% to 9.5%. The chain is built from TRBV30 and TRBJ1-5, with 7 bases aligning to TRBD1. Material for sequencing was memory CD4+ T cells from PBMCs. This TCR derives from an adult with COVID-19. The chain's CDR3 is CAWSQQGMISNQPQHF. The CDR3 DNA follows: TGTGCCTGGAGTCAACAGGGGATGATAAGCAATCAGCCCCAGCATTTT.